This TCR beta chain was obtained from a study of T cells after posttransplantation cyclophosphamide. Study conclusions and caveats: Donor CD8+ memory clones often dominated recipient blood repertoires at later times. Recipient CMV seropositivity and CMV reactivation strongly tracked TRB clonality.

Assay: immunoSEQ multiplex PCR; the TCRdb copy retains only in-frame clones and omits some. The table lists 30,000 to 40,000 clones, with no singletons. Germline V gene data show CDR1 as LNHDA and CDR2 as SQIVND (reference sequence). Unmatched junction bases numbered 11, after V lost 5 bases and J lost 1 base. This CDR3 is 17 amino acids long. This clone was seen a few times. The antigen is undetermined. On the day of bone marrow donation, the related graft donor provided peripheral blood. Sequencing was carried out using PBMCs. The chain carries TRBV19 and TRBJ2-3, with TRBD2 matching over 8 bases. The receptor comes from a man aged 45-60 years in good health, CMV-negative, and a related stem cell transplant donor. DNA for the CDR3: TGTGCCAGTAGTTCATTACCGACTAGCGCCCGCACAGATACGCAGTATTTT. Amino acid sequence: CASSSLPTSARTDTQYF.